This T cell receptor (beta chain) was sequenced during a study of blood T cell repertoires in COVID-19. The CDR3 runs to 14 residues. V dropped 0 bases and J dropped 3 bases, with 9 bases sitting between them. Germline values: CDR1 LGHNA, CDR2 YNFKEQ. Sequencing was performed with immunoSEQ multiplex PCR; in TCRdb, only in-frame clones are kept and a portion is missing. The sample contains some 70,000 clones, 90% of which appear only once. The receptor was derived from a man between 45 and 60 years old with COVID-19, enrolled during active disease. What was sequenced was peripheral blood. The chain carries TRBV4-2 and TRBJ2-7, with D unresolved. CDR3 sequence (DNA): TGTGCCAGCAGCCAAGATAATACCTACTACGAGCAGTACTTC. Protein sequence: CASSQDNTYYEQYF.